The 26 T cell receptor beta chains below all came from one sample that was sequenced in a study of T cells expressing NK-cell markers. Using the 5' RACE reads, TCRdb records one entry per CDR3 protein without DNA. This repertoire includes approximately 550,000 distinct CDR3 sequences. Sequenced: blood T cells: a sorted CD56 or NKG2C T cell subset, CD4+ or CD8+ T cells, or bulk PBMC T cells (not recorded which). The source is a man between 18 and 35 years old in good health.

The V call is TRBV6-1, the J call TRBJ2-3; TCRdb's D call, TRBD1, is unchecked because there is no DNA. Germline assignment: CDR1 MNHNS and CDR2 SASEGT. There are 15 residues in the CDR3. Here the CDR3 reads CASSDGQGSTDTQYF.

The chain recombines TRBV15 with TRBJ2-2; TCRdb's D gene call, TRBD1, goes unchecked for lack of DNA. Germline values: CDR1 LNHNV, CDR2 YYDKDF (reference sequence). The CDR3 consists of 15 residues. CDR3 protein: CATSPDRGGTGELFF.

The CDR3 loop reads CATRDSASNEQFF. The genes are TRBV24-1 and TRBJ2-1. In germline, CDR1 is KGHDR, CDR2 SFDVKD. The CDR3 runs to 13 residues.

The chain employs TRBV27 and TRBJ2-1; TCRdb returns TRBD1, unconfirmable since there is no DNA. The CDR3 extends over 17 amino acids. Per the germline V gene, CDR1 is MNHEY and CDR2 is SMNVEV (reference sequence). This CDR3 is CASSLALGSALNNEQFF.

This sequence joins TRBV29-1 and TRBJ1-2; TCRdb outputs TRBD1, but without DNA this stays unchecked. The CDR3 is made up of 12 amino acids. From germline, CDR1 is SQVTM and CDR2 ANQGSEA. The CDR3 protein is CSVGGQNYGYTF.

This chain joins TRBV28 and TRBJ2-2; TCRdb's D call of TRBD1 is untestable without DNA. This CDR3 contains 16 residues. CDR1 MDHEN and CDR2 SYDVKM come from the germline V gene. CDR3 sequence reads: CASSLSRTGYTGELFF.

CDR3 amino acids: CASSRVAGGPSPQYF. V is TRBV14 and J is TRBJ2-3; TCRdb returns TRBD2, unconfirmable since there is no DNA. Germline V CDR1 and CDR2: SGHDN, FVKESK. There are 15 residues in the CDR3.

The rearrangement uses TRBV6-2 or TRBV6-3 and TRBJ2-3; TCRdb names TRBD2, which stays unverified in the absence of DNA. There are 14 residues in the CDR3. The germline V gene encodes CDR1 MNHEY and CDR2 SVGEGT. CDR3 sequence reads: CASSYSVATNTQYF.

The rearrangement uses TRBV29-1 and TRBJ2-1; TCRdb returns TRBD1, unconfirmable since there is no DNA. The CDR3 sequence is 11 residues long. Germline-derived CDR1 and CDR2 are SQVTM and ANQGSEA. The CDR3 is CSVELPLEQFF.

The CDR3 protein is CASSLVTPTSNNEQFF. The chain couples TRBV11-1 to TRBJ2-1. The germline gives CDR1 SGHAT, CDR2 FQDESV (reference sequence). The CDR3 loop spans 16 amino acids.

The chain joins TRBV12-3 or TRBV12-4 to TRBJ1-1; lacking DNA, the TRBD1 call made by TCRdb goes unchecked. The CDR3 has 13 residues. CDR3 loop: CASTGPPNTEAFF.

The V call is TRBV5-1, the J call TRBJ1-4; TCRdb returns TRBD1, unconfirmable since there is no DNA. The CDR3 extends over 15 amino acids. Germline CDR1 and CDR2: SGHRS and YFSETQ. CDR3 loop: CATTPGDSTNEKLFF.

The chain links TRBV11-2 to TRBJ2-1; the D gene TCRdb calls, TRBD2, cannot be checked with no DNA. This CDR3 contains 17 residues. CDR1 SGHAT and CDR2 FQNNGV come from the germline V gene. The CDR3: CASSAKFSGREYNEQFF.

The chain couples TRBV9 to TRBJ1-4. The CDR3 extends over 15 amino acids. The germline V gene has CDR1 SGDLS and CDR2 YYNGEE. This chain's CDR3 is CASSVDGGSLGKLFF.

The chain links TRBV12-3 or TRBV12-4 to TRBJ1-1. There are 13 residues in the CDR3. CDR3: CASSLLEGTEAFF.

This rearrangement joins TRBV4-1 to TRBJ2-1; without DNA, the TCRdb call of TRBD1 cannot be checked. The CDR3 extends over 15 amino acids. CDR1 is MGHRA and CDR2 is YSYEKL in the germline V gene. This CDR3 reads CASSQDPQGHSEQFF.

The chain is built from TRBV7-6 and TRBJ2-5; TCRdb reports TRBD2, a call that lacks DNA to check it against. This CDR3 comprises 15 residues. Germline lookup yields CDR1 SGHVS and CDR2 FNYEAQ. The CDR3 spells CASSKTSGNAETQYF.

The V gene is TRBV24-1, the J gene TRBJ2-1; TCRdb indicates TRBD1, and absent DNA this call remains unverified. Germline values: CDR1 KGHDR, CDR2 SFDVKD. This CDR3 is 16 amino acids long. CDR3 residues: CATSDAAGTIDNEQFF.

The V call is TRBV12-3 or TRBV12-4, the J call TRBJ1-6. The CDR3 runs to 15 residues. CDR3 loop: CASALQRVDNSPLHF.

The V and J genes are TRBV12-3 or TRBV12-4 and TRBJ2-3. The CDR3 is 13 residues long. The CDR3 sequence: CASRILGGDTQYF.

J is TRBJ2-7 and V is TRBV7-7. This CDR3 region has 15 residues. The germline V gene encodes CDR1 SSHAT and CDR2 FNYEAQ (reference sequence). CDR3 sequence: CASSPTAILSYEQYF. Filled out from reference TRBV7-7 and TRBJ2-7, the complete variable domain reads GAGVSQSPRYKVTKRGQDVTLRCDPISSHATLYWYQQALGQGPEFLTYFNYEAQPDKSGLPSDRFSAERPEGSISTLTIQRTEQRDSAMYRCASSPTAILSYEQYFGPGTRLTVT.

The chain employs TRBV7-2 and TRBJ2-4; without DNA, the TCRdb call of TRBD1 cannot be checked. CDR3 length equals 12 residues. The germline V gene has CDR1 SGHTA and CDR2 FQGNSA. CDR3 in amino acids: CASSFERGPQYF.

CDR3 sequence: CAISESGGERTYEQYF. This chain connects TRBV10-3 to TRBJ2-7; TCRdb's D call, TRBD2, is unchecked because there is no DNA. Germline CDR1 is ENHRY and CDR2 is SYGVKD. CDR3 length: 16 amino acids.

J is TRBJ2-5 and V is TRBV5-1; TCRdb gives TRBD2 as the D gene, but with no DNA this cannot be confirmed. The CDR3 is 14 residues long. In germline, CDR1 is SGHRS, CDR2 YFSETQ. The CDR3 sequence: CASSPLGGGETQYF.

V and J are TRBV7-9 and TRBJ2-2; TCRdb's D gene call, TRBD2, goes unchecked for lack of DNA. The CDR3 contains 14 residues. Germline V gene data show CDR1 as SEHNR and CDR2 as FQNEAQ (reference sequence). The CDR3 is CAAPWEVHTGELFF.

The chain combines TRBV20-1 with TRBJ2-5. This CDR3 has 14 amino acids. Germline assignment: CDR1 DFQATT and CDR2 SNEGSKA (reference sequence). The chain's CDR3 is CSARVRKYQETQYF.